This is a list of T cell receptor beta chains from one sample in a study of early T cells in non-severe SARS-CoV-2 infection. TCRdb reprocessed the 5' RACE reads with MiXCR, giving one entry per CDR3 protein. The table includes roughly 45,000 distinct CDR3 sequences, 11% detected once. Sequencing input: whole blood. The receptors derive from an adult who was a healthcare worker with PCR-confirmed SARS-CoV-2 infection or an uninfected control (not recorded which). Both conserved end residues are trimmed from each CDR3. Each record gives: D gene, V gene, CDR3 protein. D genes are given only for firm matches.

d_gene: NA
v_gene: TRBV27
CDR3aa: ASSTPGGYNSPLH

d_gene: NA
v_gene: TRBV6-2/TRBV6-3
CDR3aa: ASSYLATDTQY

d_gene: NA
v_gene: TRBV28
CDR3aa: ASSNPARYYGYT

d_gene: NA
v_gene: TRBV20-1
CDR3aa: SAPDTANEQF

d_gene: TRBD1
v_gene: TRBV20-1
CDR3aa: SARNTGGTTYEQY

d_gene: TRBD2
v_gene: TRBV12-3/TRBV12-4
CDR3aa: ASSSTSGYEQY

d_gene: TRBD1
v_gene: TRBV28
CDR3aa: ASSLDRVLDEQY

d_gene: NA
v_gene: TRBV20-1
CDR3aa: SALETRQSYGYT

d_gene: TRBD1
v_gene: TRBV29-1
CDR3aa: SAKQGAPIYEQY

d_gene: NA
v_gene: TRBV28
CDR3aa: ASSLGGRAWYT

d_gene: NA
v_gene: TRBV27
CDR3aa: ASRRFQGGKNIQY

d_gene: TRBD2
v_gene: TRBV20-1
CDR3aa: SARTTSGNTGELF

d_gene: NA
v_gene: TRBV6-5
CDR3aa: ASSAGRYNEQF

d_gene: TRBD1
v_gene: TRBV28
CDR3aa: ASTLDRDETQY

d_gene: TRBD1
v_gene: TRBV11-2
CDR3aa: ASSLDRTGLWETQY

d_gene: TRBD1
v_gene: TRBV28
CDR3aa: ASSLPGQGVEQF

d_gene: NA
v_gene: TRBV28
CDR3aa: ASSYSLDEQF

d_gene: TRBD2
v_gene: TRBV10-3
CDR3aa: AISPRGESVTYNEQF

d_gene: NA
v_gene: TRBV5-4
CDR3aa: ASSLAGTLRRGAF

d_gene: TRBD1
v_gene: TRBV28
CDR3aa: ASRSTGQGAYYGYT

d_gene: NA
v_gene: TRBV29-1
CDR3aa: SVVVGSTNTEAF

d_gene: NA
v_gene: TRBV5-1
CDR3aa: ASSLGFGSSYNEQF

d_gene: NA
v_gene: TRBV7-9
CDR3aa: ASSLAPNPGLQY

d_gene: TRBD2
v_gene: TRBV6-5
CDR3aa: ASSYGYGRANTGELF

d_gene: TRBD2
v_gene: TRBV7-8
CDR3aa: ASSLELGGYEQY

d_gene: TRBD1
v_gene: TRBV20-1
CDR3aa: SASQGARSTEAF

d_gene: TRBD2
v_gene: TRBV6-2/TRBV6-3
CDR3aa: ASSSAGGVQTQY

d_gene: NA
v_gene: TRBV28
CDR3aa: ASSGYGYT

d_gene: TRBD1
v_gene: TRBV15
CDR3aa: ATGGGGRGNTEAF

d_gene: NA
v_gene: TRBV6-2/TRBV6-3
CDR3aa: ASSRPRGEQF

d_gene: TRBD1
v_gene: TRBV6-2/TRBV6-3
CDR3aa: ASSNTGTGTTYEQY

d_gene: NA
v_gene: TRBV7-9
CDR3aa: ASSLQPNSPLH

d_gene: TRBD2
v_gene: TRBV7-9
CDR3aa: ASSLRGGTDTQY

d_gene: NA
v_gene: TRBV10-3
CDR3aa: AISGGENTGELF

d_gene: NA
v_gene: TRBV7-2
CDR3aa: ASSLYSAWAPLEQY

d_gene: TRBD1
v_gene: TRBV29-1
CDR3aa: SVDGTGTGNTIY